This T cell receptor beta chain was observed in a study of patients and donors after allogeneic stem cell transplantation. The V gene's germline CDR1 is LGHNA and CDR2 YNFKEQ. V dropped 0 bases and J dropped 2 bases, with 14 bases sitting between them. The CDR3 has 16 amino acids. TCRdb independently ran MiXCR on the RT-PCR reads; one entry per CDR3 protein. The data hold some 150,000 distinct CDR3 sequences, with roughly two fifths observed a single time. Sample: blood, either unsorted or a sorted T cell fraction (not recorded which). V is TRBV4-2 and J is TRBJ2-7; D is ambiguous. This sequence was found in a human donor who was either an allogeneic HSCT recipient or a stem cell or donor lymphocyte infusion donor (not recorded which). It is not recorded whose cells these are; they may come from a transplant donor. The CDR3 here is CASSQEVWNRPYEQYF. The CDR3 nucleotides read TGTGCCAGCAGCCAAGAGGTGTGGAACAGACCCTACGAGCAGTACTTC.